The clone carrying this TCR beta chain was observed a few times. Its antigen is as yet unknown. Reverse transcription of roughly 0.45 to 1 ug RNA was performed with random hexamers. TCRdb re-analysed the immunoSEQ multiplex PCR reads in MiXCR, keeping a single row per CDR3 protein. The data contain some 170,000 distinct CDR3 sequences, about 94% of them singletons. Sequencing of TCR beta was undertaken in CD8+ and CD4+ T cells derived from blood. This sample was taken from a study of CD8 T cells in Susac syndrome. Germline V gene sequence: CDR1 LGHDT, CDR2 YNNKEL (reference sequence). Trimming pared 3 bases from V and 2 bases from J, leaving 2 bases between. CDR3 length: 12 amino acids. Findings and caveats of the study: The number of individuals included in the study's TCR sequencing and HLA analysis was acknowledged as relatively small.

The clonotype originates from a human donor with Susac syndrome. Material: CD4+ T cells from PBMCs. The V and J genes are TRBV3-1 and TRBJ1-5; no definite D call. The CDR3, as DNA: TGTGCCAGCAGCCAGGGCAATCAGCCCCAGCATTTT. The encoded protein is CASSQGNQPQHF.